This T cell receptor (beta chain) was found in a study of OX40 agonist ivuxolimab in advanced cancers. The protocol was immunoSEQ multiplex PCR, while the TCRdb copy is restricted to in-frame clones and leaves out a portion. The sample includes approximately 75,000 clones, over 85% of them seen just once. With 1 base removed from V and 6 bases from J, the gap between germline ends came to 16 bases. The CDR3 sequence is 16 residues long. From germline, CDR1 is LNHDA and CDR2 SQIVND (reference sequence). This sequence joins TRBV19 and TRBJ1-5; D is perhaps TRBD1 (5 bases). This sample comprised CD4+ or CD8+ T cells sorted from blood, obtained in a trial of the OX40 agonist ivuxolimab. This receptor was identified in an adult with an advanced solid tumor such as melanoma, head and neck, liver or kidney cancer. This CDR3 reads CASSIGAGPQAQPQHF. The CDR3 DNA follows: TGTGCCAGTAGTATAGGAGCGGGACCTCAGGCTCAGCCCCAGCATTTT.